The 18 T cell receptor beta chains listed next were all sequenced from one sample in a study of TIL therapy for anti-PD-1-resistant metastatic lung cancer. Sequencing used immunoSEQ v3. TCRdb's copy holds only in-frame clones and misses some; the assay was immunoSEQ multiplex PCR. The table has approximately 45,000 clones, around three quarters seen once. The time point was: pre-treatment sample, taken before nivolumab and TIL therapy. The sample here was blood, taken at baseline. These receptors were obtained from a man in his 70s with non-small cell lung cancer.

The chain couples TRBV6-6 to TRBJ1-1; possible D gene TRBD1, 5 bases. This CDR3 has 13 amino acids. Germline V gene data show CDR1 as MNHNY and CDR2 as SVGAGI (reference sequence). Trimming cost V 3 bases and J 6 bases, with 11 bases left between them. CDR3: CASSYSDTSEAFF. DNA of the CDR3: TGTGCCAGCAGTTATTCGGACACTTCTGAAGCTTTCTTT.

The chain links TRBV30 to TRBJ2-1, with D hard to call. Germline CDR1 and CDR2: GTSNPN and SVGIG (reference sequence). V was clipped by 4 bases and J by 6 bases, with 7 bases between them. There are 11 residues in the CDR3. CDR3 sequence: CAWTPGNEQFF. For the CDR3, the DNA is TGTGCCTGGACTCCAGGCAATGAGCAGTTCTTC.

This clone appeared a few times. The rearrangement joins TRBV6-6 to TRBJ2-2; no clear D gene. Germline V gives CDR1 MNHNY, CDR2 SVGAGI (reference sequence). The CDR3 totals 13 residues. Trimming removed 6 bases from V and 1 base from J, with 6 bases in between. CDR3: CASSDKNTGELFF. The CDR3 DNA reads as TGTGCCAGCAGCGACAAGAACACCGGGGAGCTGTTTTTT.

The chain combines TRBV28 with TRBJ2-7, with 7 bases fitting TRBD1. Germline loops: CDR1 MDHEN, CDR2 SYDVKM. The CDR3 runs to 19 residues. Trimming cost V 3 bases and J 4 bases; bases outside gene matches: 21. The CDR3 DNA reads as TGTGCCAGCAGTTTCTACGTATCCGGGACAGCAAAGGATTTATACGAGCAGTACTTC. Protein sequence: CASSFYVSGTAKDLYEQYF.

V gene TRBV6-5 combines with J gene TRBJ2-7; the D gene could be TRBD1 or TRBD2 (5 bases each). Trimming took off 6 bases at V and 2 bases at J, with 14 bases between the two ends. Germline V gene lookup returns CDR1 MNHEY and CDR2 SVGAGI. The CDR3 is 14 residues long. CDR3 bases: TGTGCCAGCAGCCCGACCGGGACCACCTACGAGCAGTACTTC. Translation: CASSPTGTTYEQYF.

Of note for this clone: The identical CDR3 is also encoded by other nucleotide sequences in the sample. The chain is built from TRBV15 and TRBJ2-1; D possibly uses TRBD1 or TRBD2 (7 bases each). V lost 3 bases to trimming and J lost 4 bases, with 13 bases between them. Germline assignment: CDR1 LNHNV and CDR2 YYDKDF (reference sequence). The CDR3 covers 15 residues. CDR3 loop: CATSRERDRYNEQFF. In nucleotides, the CDR3 is TGTGCCACCAGCAGGGAGCGGGACAGATACAATGAGCAGTTCTTC.

The chain joins TRBV30 to TRBJ1-1, with a tentative D call TRBD1 (5 bases). This CDR3 is built from 14 residues. Trimming removed 1 base at V and 10 bases at J, with 19 bases between. Germline CDR1 reads GTSNPN; CDR2 reads SVGIG (reference sequence). CDR3 in amino acids: CAWSGLNRGDGAFF. Written as DNA, the CDR3 is TGTGCCTGGAGTGGATTAAATCGTGGGGACGGAGCTTTCTTT. The variable domain in full, with the rest retrieved from reference TRBV30 and TRBJ1-1, is SQTIHQWPATLVQPVGSPLSLECTVEGTSNPNLYWYRQAAGRGLQLLFYSVGIGQISSEVPQNLSASRPQDRQFILSSKKLLLSDSGFYLCAWSGLNRGDGAFFGQGTRLTVV.

This chain links TRBV28 with TRBJ2-2, with 12 bases that match TRBD2. Germline loops: CDR1 MDHEN, CDR2 SYDVKM. The CDR3 covers 18 residues. The V and J ends lost 5 bases and 7 bases, in that order; junction bases with no gene match: 14. CDR3 nucleotides: TGTGCCAGCAGTCCCCCCCCAGCTAGCGGGAGGGCCTTCGGGGAGCTGTTTTTT. It yields the protein CASSPPPASGRAFGELFF.

This rearrangement joins TRBV7-8 to TRBJ2-1; 10 bases fit TRBD2. J lost 5 bases, V lost 0 bases, and 4 bases had no gene match. The CDR3 contains 16 residues. Per the germline V gene, CDR1 is SGHVS and CDR2 is FQNEAQ. The CDR3 region is CASSLALAGVDNEQFF. CDR3 in DNA: TGTGCCAGCAGCTTAGCGCTAGCGGGAGTCGACAATGAGCAGTTCTTC. Full variable domain (missing parts from reference TRBV7-8 and TRBJ2-1): GAGVSQSPRYKVAKRGQDVALRCDPISGHVSLFWYQQALGQGPEFLTYFQNEAQLDKSGLPSDRFFAERPEGSVSTLKIQRTQQEDSAVYLCASSLALAGVDNEQFFGPGTRLTVL.

There are a few counts of this clone. The rearrangement uses TRBV28 and TRBJ1-1, with D uncertain. The germline CDR1 and CDR2 sequences are MDHEN and SYDVKM. The CDR3 is made up of 14 amino acids. Trimming left V 1 base short and J 1 base short, with 7 bases between. The CDR3 DNA follows: TGTGCCAGCAGTTTATTGGGAGCGAACACTGAAGCTTTCTTT. Amino acid sequence: CASSLLGANTEAFF.

The CDR3: CASKRSLTETQYF. The DNA for the CDR3 is TGTGCCAGCAAGCGCAGTCTTACAGAGACCCAGTACTTC. The chain has TRBV2 and TRBJ2-5; D is uncertain. Trimming took off 7 bases at V and 4 bases at J, with 13 bases between the two ends. CDR3 size: 13 residues. Germline V gene sequence: CDR1 SNHLY, CDR2 FYNNEI.

The chain combines TRBV27 with TRBJ2-7, with 9 nucleotides matching TRBD2. The CDR3 consists of 14 residues. Germline V gene sequence: CDR1 MNHEY, CDR2 SMNVEV (reference sequence). With V trimmed by 5 bases and J by 4 bases, 6 bases remained unmatched. The CDR3 region is CASSPLSGSYEQYF. CDR3 DNA: TGTGCCAGCAGTCCTCTTAGCGGGAGTTACGAGCAGTACTTC.

The rearrangement links TRBV5-1 to TRBJ2-7, with TRBD2 as a possible D gene (5 bases). Between the trimmed V and J ends, which lost 4 bases and 4 bases, there was a span of 6 bases. The CDR3 loop spans 11 amino acids. Looked up from germline, CDR1 is SGHRS and CDR2 is YFSETQ. CDR3 nucleotides: TGCGCCAGCAGCCCGGGATACGAGCAGTACTTC. Translated, it gives CASSPGYEQYF.

This chain connects TRBV4-1 to TRBJ1-1; D might be TRBD1 (6 bases). CDR1 and CDR2 (germline): MGHRA, YSYEKL. V lost 2 bases and J lost 5, with 12 bases in between. This CDR3 is 14 amino acids long. In nucleotides, the CDR3 is TGCGCCAGCAGCCAAAGCCCAGGGGAGACTGAAGCTTTCTTT. Amino acids: CASSQSPGETEAFF.

This chain joins TRBV16 and TRBJ1-1, with no clear D. The germline V gene has CDR1 KGHSY and CDR2 FQNENV. This CDR3 has 15 amino acids. The V end was cut by 0 bases, the J end by 6 bases, with 14 bases between. The CDR3 nucleotides read TGTGCCAGCAGCCAATCAAGGGTGGCTAACCCTGAAGCTTTCTTT. Its translation is CASSQSRVANPEAFF.

The chain couples TRBV7-9 to TRBJ1-4; the D gene is possibly TRBD1 (5 bases). Germline V gives CDR1 SEHNR, CDR2 FQNEAQ (reference sequence). The CDR3 spans 14 residues. V was shortened by 6 bases and J by 6 bases, with 14 bases between the two germline ends. This CDR3 is CASSSDSLYEKLFF. DNA for the CDR3: TGTGCCAGCAGTTCCGACAGTCTATATGAAAAACTGTTTTTT.

The chain has TRBV25-1 and TRBJ2-5; D possibly corresponds to TRBD1 (6 bases). Between the trimmed V and J ends, which lost 9 bases and 4 bases, there was a span of 12 bases. The CDR3 totals 12 residues. From germline, CDR1 is MGHDK and CDR2 SYGVNS. The CDR3: CASGGGIETQYF. The CDR3 DNA sequence: TGTGCCAGTGGTGGGGGCATAGAGACCCAGTACTTC. The whole variable domain, filled in from reference TRBV25-1 and TRBJ2-5, reads EADIYQTPRYLVIGTGKKITLECSQTMGHDKMYWYQQDPGMELHLIHYSYGVNSTEKGDLSSESTVSRIRTEHFPLTLESARPSHTSQYLCASGGGIETQYFGPGTRLLVL.

V is TRBV6-5 and J is TRBJ2-3; maybe TRBD2 (5 bases). The CDR3 sequence is 16 residues long. Germline V gene data show CDR1 as MNHEY and CDR2 as SVGAGI. The V end was cut by 4 bases, the J end by 0 bases, with 14 bases between. CDR3 region: CASSSTTTTSTDTQYF. In DNA form, the CDR3 reads TGTGCCAGCAGTTCAACGACTACTACTAGCACAGATACGCAGTATTTT.